The clone carrying this T cell receptor (beta chain) has just a few counts. The data were taken from a study of cytomegalovirus exposure and HLA in healthy donors. A multiplex PCR was run with 60 Vbeta primers and 13 Jbeta primers. TCRdb keeps only in-frame clones here, not all; method: immunoSEQ multiplex PCR. There are 150,000 to 200,000 clones in the sample; roughly 9.4% occur only once, and over 1% lies in the top ten. The CDR3 has 16 residues. V shed 6 bases, J shed 5 bases, and the junction held 8 bases outside the gene matches. Per germline, CDR1 LNHDA and CDR2 SQIVND (reference sequence). The sequencing sample was made of PBMCs. The V and J genes are TRBV19 and TRBJ2-2; 11 bases are shared with TRBD1. The source is a woman aged 25 to 39 in good health and CMV-seropositive. The CDR3 region is CASSSGQGGNTGELFF. The CDR3 nucleotides are TGTGCCAGTAGCTCGGGACAGGGGGGAAATACCGGGGAGCTGTTTTTT.